One and the same sample provided the 32 T cell receptor beta chains below, sequenced in a study of cytomegalovirus exposure and HLA in healthy donors. Both 60 Vbeta primers and 13 Jbeta primers went into the PCR. Assay: immunoSEQ multiplex PCR; the TCRdb copy retains only in-frame clones and omits some. The sample features about 41,000 clones, with more than 5.5% in its top ten. The sequenced sample was PBMCs. Receptors were obtained from a man aged 30 to 39 in good health and CMV-seronegative.

The V and J genes are TRBV6-5 and TRBJ2-7; 11 nucleotides agree with TRBD2. Germline V gives CDR1 MNHEY, CDR2 SVGAGI. The CDR3 is made up of 16 amino acids. Trimming took 4 bases from V and 2 from J; bases not matched to a gene: 7. The DNA of the CDR3 is TGTGCCAGCAGTTCTAGCGGGAGGCTTAGCGCCTACGAGCAGTACTTC. Protein: CASSSSGRLSAYEQYF.

This sequence joins TRBV19 and TRBJ2-3; D unclear. From germline, CDR1 is LNHDA and CDR2 SQIVND (reference sequence). The CDR3 runs to 15 residues. V was shortened by 10 bases and J by 5 bases, with 22 bases between the two germline ends. This CDR3 reads CATRDNKIPGDTQYF. Written as DNA, the CDR3 is TGTGCCACGAGAGACAACAAGATCCCCGGAGATACGCAGTATTTT.

The V call is TRBV5-6, the J call TRBJ2-7, with 8 bases fitting TRBD1. The CDR3 sequence is 16 residues long. The germline gives CDR1 SGHDT, CDR2 YYEEEE. J lost 0 bases, V lost 1 base, and 6 bases had no gene match. CDR3 bases: TGTGCCAGCAGCTTGTTGCGGGACAGGAGCTCCTACGAGCAGTACTTC. Translated, it gives CASSLLRDRSSYEQYF.

This chain uses TRBV19 with TRBJ1-2, with 7 bases matching TRBD1. This CDR3 region has 14 residues. V trimming: 5 bases; J trimming: 3 bases; junction bases outside the gene matches: 6. Germline CDR1 LNHDA, CDR2 SQIVND (reference sequence). The CDR3 DNA reads TGTGCCAGTAGTCGCCCCGGGACAGACTATGGCTACACCTTC. Its protein product is CASSRPGTDYGYTF.

V gene TRBV9 combines with J gene TRBJ1-2, with D possibly being TRBD1 (5 bases). Germline CDR1 and CDR2: SGDLS and YYNGEE. The CDR3 consists of 16 residues. Trimming removed 4 bases from V and 5 bases from J, with 21 bases in between. The CDR3 loop reads CASSPGGTPAQYGYTF. CDR3 nucleotide sequence: TGTGCCAGCAGCCCAGGCGGGACGCCAGCTCAATATGGCTACACCTTC.

A remark on this clone: This CDR3 is also generated by other DNA sequences in the sample. This chain uses TRBV19 with TRBJ1-6, with no clear D. CDR1 and CDR2 from the germline V gene are LNHDA and SQIVND (reference sequence). The CDR3 length is 15 residues. The V gene lost 8 bases and the J gene lost 0 bases, with 11 bases spanning the gap. The CDR3 loop is CASGEGSSYNSPLHF. The CDR3 coding sequence is TGTGCCAGTGGAGAAGGTAGCTCCTATAATTCACCCCTCCACTTT.

The V and J genes are TRBV7-2 and TRBJ1-4; D remains unclear. The length of the CDR3 is 15 residues. Trimming shortened V by 1 base and J by 6 bases, and 12 bases separated the two germline ends. The germline V gene encodes CDR1 SGHTA and CDR2 FQGNSA. CDR3 in DNA: TGTGCCAGCAGCTTAGTTTCAGCGGCTCATGAAAAACTGTTTTTT. This codes for CASSLVSAAHEKLFF.

This rearrangement joins TRBV7-9 to TRBJ2-4; TRBD1 matches at 7 bases. The CDR3 extends over 15 amino acids. The trim removed 5 bases at V and 4 bases at J, leaving 8 bases unmatched. Germline CDR1 reads SEHNR; CDR2 reads FQNEAQ (reference sequence). Here the CDR3 reads CASSKVTGQKNIQYF. The DNA of the CDR3 is TGTGCCAGCAGCAAGGTCACGGGACAGAAAAACATTCAGTACTTC.

V and J are TRBV19 and TRBJ1-1; TRBD1 aligns across 7 bases. V lost 0 bases to trimming and J lost 3 bases; unmatched junction nucleotides: 7. The CDR3 spans 16 residues. Germline V CDR1 and CDR2: LNHDA, SQIVND (reference sequence). The CDR3 is CASSIEGDSPYTEAFF. The CDR3 nucleotides read TGTGCCAGTAGTATAGAAGGGGACAGCCCATACACTGAAGCTTTCTTT.

The gene calls are TRBV5-5 and TRBJ2-5; either TRBD1 or TRBD2 may supply D (6 bases each). From germline, CDR1 is SGHKS and CDR2 YYEKEE (reference sequence). The germline V and J ends were trimmed by 4 bases and 4 bases, with 20 bases remaining between them. CDR3 length: 16 amino acids. In DNA, the CDR3 is TGTGCCAGCAGCCTGGGGGCCGGGAGTGGGAGAGAGACCCAGTACTTC. Translation: CASSLGAGSGRETQYF.

The chain links TRBV5-5 to TRBJ1-1; unclear D gene. V was pared by 4 bases and J by 3 bases, with 16 bases between. Looked up from germline, CDR1 is SGHKS and CDR2 is YYEKEE (reference sequence). The CDR3 has 15 residues. The CDR3 DNA reads as TGTGCCAGCAGCCCGGGGTTGGGAGTTTACACTGAAGCTTTCTTT. Translating it yields CASSPGLGVYTEAFF.

The chain employs TRBV27 and TRBJ1-5, with unresolved D. V was clipped by 5 bases and J by 9 bases, with 11 bases between them. The V gene's germline CDR1 is MNHEY and CDR2 SMNVEV (reference sequence). The CDR3 is made up of 12 amino acids. The CDR3 spells CASSALGRPQHF. The CDR3 region has the DNA TGTGCCAGCAGTGCTTTGGGGAGGCCCCAGCATTTT.

The rearrangement joins TRBV2 to TRBJ1-2, with D perhaps matching TRBD1 (6 bases). The germline V and J ends were trimmed by 6 bases and 4 bases, with 9 bases remaining between them. This CDR3 is 12 amino acids long. Germline V gives CDR1 SNHLY, CDR2 FYNNEI. The CDR3 nucleotides read TGTGCCAGCAGCCGGGACACCTATGGCTACACCTTC. As protein: CASSRDTYGYTF.

The rearrangement joins TRBV4-1 to TRBJ1-1; D gene ambiguous. Trimming removed 5 bases from V and 7 bases from J, with 17 bases in between. This CDR3 is built from 14 residues. The germline CDR1 and CDR2 sequences are MGHRA and YSYEKL. The CDR3 DNA reads TGCGCCAGCAGCACAACCCAGTTAAATAATGAAGCTTTCTTT. Translated, it gives CASSTTQLNNEAFF.

The rearrangement joins TRBV2 to TRBJ1-5, with 8 positions matching TRBD1. This CDR3 is 18 amino acids long. CDR1 and CDR2 (germline): SNHLY, FYNNEI. The trim removed 4 bases at V and 0 bases at J, leaving 11 bases unmatched. CDR3 in amino acids: CASSATGGTAYSNQPQHF. The CDR3 nucleotides read TGTGCCAGCAGTGCAACAGGGGGGACGGCTTATAGCAATCAGCCCCAGCATTTT.

This chain connects TRBV7-8 to TRBJ2-7, with 9 bases lining up with TRBD2. V was pared by 5 bases and J by 2 bases, with 16 bases of the junction left unmatched. The CDR3 is made up of 18 amino acids. The germline CDR1 and CDR2 sequences are SGHVS and FQNEAQ. CDR3 nucleotide sequence: TGTGCCAGCAGCAAAATGGTTAGCGGGAGAAGGGGGGCCTACGAGCAGTACTTC. This translates into CASSKMVSGRRGAYEQYF.

The chain employs TRBV4-1 and TRBJ2-7; 9 nucleotides line up with TRBD2. The CDR3 extends over 15 amino acids. The ends lost 4 bases at V and 3 bases at J; junction bases unmatched: 7. The germline V gene encodes CDR1 MGHRA and CDR2 YSYEKL. This CDR3 is CASSPLASGNYEQYF. In nucleotides, the CDR3 is TGCGCCAGCAGCCCCCTGGCTAGCGGGAACTACGAGCAGTACTTC.

The gene calls are TRBV14 and TRBJ2-3; D possibly corresponds to TRBD2 (6 bases). Germline V gives CDR1 SGHDN, CDR2 FVKESK. The CDR3 has 11 amino acids. Between the trimmed V and J ends, which lost 6 bases and 7 bases, there was a span of 8 bases. The CDR3 region has the DNA TGTGCCAGCAGTGGGGGGTATACGCAGTATTTT. As protein: CASSGGYTQYF.

The chain couples TRBV4-2 to TRBJ2-1, with TRBD2 identical over 10 bases. V was clipped by 2 bases and J by 5 bases; unmatched bases: 6. Germline values: CDR1 LGHNA, CDR2 YNFKEQ. The CDR3 runs to 16 residues. CDR3 nucleotide sequence: TGTGCCAGCAGCCAACCTAGCGGGGGTGGGGACAATGAGCAGTTCTTC. Amino acids: CASSQPSGGGDNEQFF.

The rearrangement links TRBV4-3 to TRBJ2-1; tentatively, D is TRBD2 (7 bases). Per the germline V gene, CDR1 is LGHNA and CDR2 is YSLEER. The germline V and J ends were trimmed by 0 bases and 10 bases, with 19 bases remaining between them. This CDR3 region has 16 residues. The CDR3 reads CASSQDLGPSGGEQFF. CDR3 sequence (DNA): TGCGCCAGCAGCCAAGACCTGGGGCCCTCGGGGGGCGAGCAGTTCTTC.

The chain links TRBV6-1 to TRBJ2-1; 10 nucleotides agree with TRBD1. J was trimmed by 5 bases and V by 7 bases; bases with no gene match: 5. This CDR3 has 14 residues. In germline, CDR1 is MNHNS, CDR2 SASEGT. The CDR3: CASIGTGADNEQFF. In DNA form, the CDR3 reads TGTGCCAGCATTGGGACAGGGGCCGACAATGAGCAGTTCTTC.

The chain links TRBV6-1 to TRBJ2-1; D is ambiguous. The CDR3 sequence is 17 residues long. V was shortened by 4 bases and J by 0 bases, with 16 bases between the two germline ends. The V gene's germline CDR1 is MNHNS and CDR2 SASEGT. The CDR3 DNA reads as TGTGCCAGCAGTGCGAAGACTCGAATTAGCTCCTACAATGAGCAGTTCTTC. This codes for CASSAKTRISSYNEQFF.

This rearrangement joins TRBV7-9 to TRBJ1-6; the match to TRBD1 covers 9 bases. The CDR3 is made up of 15 amino acids. Unmatched junction bases numbered 5, after V lost 5 bases and J lost 6 bases. The germline gives CDR1 SEHNR, CDR2 FQNEAQ (reference sequence). The DNA for the CDR3 is TGTGCCAGCAGCCCCCGGACAGGGGTTAATTCACCCCTCCACTTT. Translated: CASSPRTGVNSPLHF.

This chain connects TRBV19 to TRBJ2-5; 7 nucleotides align to TRBD2. TRBJ2-7 matches the DNA end more closely, so the J call is doubtful. The CDR3 length is 14 residues. Germline lookup yields CDR1 LNHDA and CDR2 SQIVND (reference sequence). The CDR3 protein is CAVSSGQGGSEQYF. The DNA for the CDR3 is TGTGCCGTCTCCTCGGGGCAGGGCGGGAGCGAGCAGTACTTC.

This rearrangement joins TRBV6-5 to TRBJ2-7; 7 nucleotides align to TRBD2. V lost 4 bases and J lost 1; bases outside the gene matches: 7. The CDR3 is 15 residues long. The germline gives CDR1 MNHEY, CDR2 SVGAGI. The CDR3 DNA reads TGTGCCAGCAGTTTAAGTCCTAGCGGATCCTACGAGCAGTACTTC. It specifies CASSLSPSGSYEQYF.

The chain carries TRBV19 and TRBJ1-5; perhaps TRBD1 as D (6 bases). The germline CDR1 and CDR2 sequences are LNHDA and SQIVND (reference sequence). V shed 6 bases and J shed 0 bases, with 12 bases lying between them. The CDR3 length is 15 residues. The CDR3 nucleotides read TGTGCCAGTAGGACGACAGGTAATAGCAATCAGCCCCAGCATTTT. It is translated as CASRTTGNSNQPQHF. The whole variable domain, filled in from reference TRBV19 and TRBJ1-5, reads DGGITQSPKYLFRKEGQNVTLSCEQNLNHDAMYWYRQDPGQGLRLIYYSQIVNDFQKGDIAEGYSVSREKKESFPLTVTSAQKNPTAFYLCASRTTGNSNQPQHFGDGTRLSIL.

This chain connects TRBV6-1 to TRBJ2-7; tentatively, D is TRBD2 (5 bases). V was trimmed by 10 bases and J by 4 bases, leaving 14 bases between them. The CDR3 is 12 amino acids. CDR1 is MNHNS and CDR2 is SASEGT in the germline V gene. The CDR3: CAITDSGYEQYF. DNA for the CDR3: TGTGCCATCACTGACTCGGGGTACGAGCAGTACTTC.

V is TRBV9 and J is TRBJ1-3; 7 bases fit TRBD1. V was clipped by 3 bases and J by 3 bases; unmatched bases: 3. CDR1 and CDR2 (germline): SGDLS, YYNGEE. This CDR3 is built from 14 residues. The CDR3 nucleotides are TGTGCCAGCAGCGACCGGGACAGTGGAAACACCATATATTTT. Translation: CASSDRDSGNTIYF.

This chain connects TRBV19 to TRBJ2-1, with 9 bases that match TRBD1. With V trimmed by 6 bases and J by 7 bases, 4 bases remained unmatched. CDR3 length: 13 residues. Germline V gives CDR1 LNHDA, CDR2 SQIVND (reference sequence). CDR3 nucleotide sequence: TGTGCCAGTAGAGGACAGGGGAGTAATGAGCAGTTCTTC. It codes for CASRGQGSNEQFF. Looking up the rest from reference TRBV19 and TRBJ2-1 gives the full variable domain: DGGITQSPKYLFRKEGQNVTLSCEQNLNHDAMYWYRQDPGQGLRLIYYSQIVNDFQKGDIAEGYSVSREKKESFPLTVTSAQKNPTAFYLCASRGQGSNEQFFGPGTRLTVL.

This chain uses TRBV28 with TRBJ1-3; D is perhaps TRBD1 (5 bases). V lost 3 bases, J lost 0 bases, and 9 bases lay in between. CDR1 is MDHEN and CDR2 is SYDVKM in the germline V gene. The CDR3 consists of 15 residues. The DNA for the CDR3 is TGTGCCAGCAGTTTGCGGGGGAACTCTGGAAACACCATATATTTT. Translation gives CASSLRGNSGNTIYF.

CDR3 sequence reads: CASSFGETYEQYF. CDR3 nucleotide sequence: TGTGCCAGCAGCTTCGGGGAGACTTACGAGCAGTACTTC. The V gene is TRBV11-1, the J gene TRBJ2-7, with a weak D call TRBD2 (5 bases). Germline V gene data show CDR1 as SGHAT and CDR2 as FQDESV (reference sequence). The CDR3 length is 13 residues. Trimming took 3 bases from V and 4 from J, leaving 10 bases between them.

This rearrangement joins TRBV6-6 to TRBJ1-1, with 9 bases lining up with TRBD1. The V gene end was trimmed by 2 bases and the J gene end by 0 bases; junction bases not matched to a gene: 4. CDR1 MNHNY and CDR2 SVGAGI come from the germline V gene (reference sequence). This CDR3 region has 16 residues. CDR3 in amino acids: CASSYPGTGLNTEAFF. The CDR3 DNA is TGTGCCAGCAGTTACCCCGGGACAGGGTTGAACACTGAAGCTTTCTTT.